These 6 T cell receptor beta chains were all obtained from the same sample, sequenced in a study of chemoradiotherapy in HPV16-positive cancers. Method: immunoSEQ multiplex PCR; TCRdb's copy keeps in-frame clones and lacks some. The table shows 6,000 to 9,500 clones, with 74% occurring only once. The specimen comprised tumor tissue, sampled from a patient who underwent chemoradiotherapy. Receptors were obtained from a human donor with HPV-associated anogenital cancer.

The chain uses TRBV29-1 and TRBJ2-7; 9 nucleotides match TRBD1. Germline trimming cut 4 bases from V and 2 bases from J; bases unmatched to any gene: 3. CDR1 is SQVTM and CDR2 is ANQGSEA in the germline V gene. The CDR3 runs 13 residues. The CDR3 nucleotides are TGCAGCGTTGGGAACAGGGGGCCCTACGAGCAGTACTTC. It is translated as CSVGNRGPYEQYF.

The J gene is TRBJ2-1, the V gene TRBV7-9; D is uncertain. The CDR3 spans 17 residues. Germline CDR1 reads SEHNR; CDR2 reads FQNEAQ (reference sequence). V dropped 5 bases and J dropped 2 bases, with 19 bases sitting between them. DNA of the CDR3: TGTGCCAGCAGCCCCTCCATGGACCAAAGCACCTACAATGAGCAGTTCTTC. It yields the protein CASSPSMDQSTYNEQFF. Looking up the rest from reference TRBV7-9 and TRBJ2-1 gives the full variable domain: DTGVSQNPRHKITKRGQNVTFRCDPISEHNRLYWYRQTLGQGPEFLTYFQNEAQLEKSRLLSDRFSAERPKGSFSTLEIQRTEQGDSAMYLCASSPSMDQSTYNEQFFGPGTRLTVL.

V gene TRBV4-1 combines with J gene TRBJ2-1; perhaps TRBD1 as D (5 bases). Germline CDR1 MGHRA, CDR2 YSYEKL. V lost 0 bases and J lost 8, with 11 bases in between. The CDR3 has 14 residues. In DNA, the CDR3 is TGCGCCAGCAGCCAAGACAAGGGGCCTTATGAGCAGTTCTTC. Translated, it gives CASSQDKGPYEQFF.

This chain joins TRBV7-9 and TRBJ2-1, with a possible D match to TRBD1 (5 bases). Germline CDR1 is SEHNR and CDR2 is FQNEAQ (reference sequence). The ends were cut back, 2 bases at V and 9 bases at J, with 20 bases in the middle. The CDR3 is 16 residues long. The CDR3 sequence is CASSLIRQYKVGEQFF. The CDR3 DNA is TGTGCCAGCAGCTTAATACGACAGTATAAGGTCGGTGAGCAGTTCTTC.

The table lists this clone with a count of one. V usage is TRBV13 and J usage is TRBJ1-1; 9 bases are shared with TRBD1. Germline lookup yields CDR1 PRHDT and CDR2 FYEKMQ (reference sequence). The CDR3 sequence is 14 residues long. The V gene end was trimmed by 6 bases and the J gene end by 2 bases; junction bases not matched to a gene: 4. This CDR3 is CASSWGQGNTEAFF. The DNA for the CDR3 is TGTGCCAGCAGTTGGGGACAGGGAAACACTGAAGCTTTCTTT.

The V and J genes are TRBV5-5 and TRBJ1-1; D ambiguous. V shed 0 bases and J shed 2 bases, with 8 bases lying between them. This CDR3 spans 14 amino acids. Germline-derived CDR1 and CDR2 are SGHKS and YYEKEE (reference sequence). The CDR3 DNA follows: TGTGCCAGCAGCTTGGCCCTGGTAAACACTGAAGCTTTCTTT. This encodes CASSLALVNTEAFF. The complete variable domain, with remaining parts taken from reference TRBV5-5 and TRBJ1-1, reads DAGVTQSPTHLIKTRGQQVTLRCSPISGHKSVSWYQQVLGQGPQFIFQYYEKEERGRGNFPDRFSARQFPNYSSELNVNALLLGDSALYLCASSLALVNTEAFFGQGTRLTVV.